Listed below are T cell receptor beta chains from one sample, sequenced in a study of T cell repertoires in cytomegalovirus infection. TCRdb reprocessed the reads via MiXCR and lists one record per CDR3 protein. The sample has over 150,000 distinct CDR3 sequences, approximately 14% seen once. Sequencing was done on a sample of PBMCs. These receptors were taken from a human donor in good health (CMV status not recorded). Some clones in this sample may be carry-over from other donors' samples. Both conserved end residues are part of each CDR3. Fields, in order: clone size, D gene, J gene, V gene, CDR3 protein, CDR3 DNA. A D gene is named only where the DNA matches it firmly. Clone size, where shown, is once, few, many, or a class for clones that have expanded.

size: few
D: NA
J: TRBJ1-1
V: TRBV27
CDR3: CASSFLASGERAFF
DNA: TGTGCCAGCAGTTTTCTGGCCTCAGGGGAGAGAGCTTTCTTT

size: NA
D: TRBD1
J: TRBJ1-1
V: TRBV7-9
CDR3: CASSLAGQSNTEAFF
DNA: TGTGCCAGCAGCTTAGCGGGACAGTCGAACACTGAAGCTTTCTTT

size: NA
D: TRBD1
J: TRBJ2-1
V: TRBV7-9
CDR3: CASSSRDRGKNNEQFF
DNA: TGTGCCAGCAGCTCCAGGGACAGGGGGAAAAACAATGAGCAGTTCTTC

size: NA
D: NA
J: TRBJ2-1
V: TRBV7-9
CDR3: CASSSAWAGQSNEQFF
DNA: TGTGCCAGCAGCTCCGCATGGGCGGGACAGTCAAATGAGCAGTTCTTC

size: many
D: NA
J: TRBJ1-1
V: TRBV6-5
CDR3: CASSYVMDTEAFF
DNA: TGTGCCAGCAGTTACGTTATGGACACTGAAGCTTTCTTT

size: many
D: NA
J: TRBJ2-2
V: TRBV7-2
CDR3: CASSLSRPNTGELFF
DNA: TGTGCCAGCAGCTTAAGTAGGCCGAACACCGGGGAGCTGTTTTTT

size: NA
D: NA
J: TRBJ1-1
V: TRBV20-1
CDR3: CSAVQWGGNTEAFF
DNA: TGCAGTGCCGTCCAATGGGGGGGGAACACTGAAGCTTTCTTT

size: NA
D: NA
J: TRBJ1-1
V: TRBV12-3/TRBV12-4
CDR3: CASRTQENTEAFF
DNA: TGTGCCAGCCGGACTCAGGAGAACACTGAAGCTTTCTTT

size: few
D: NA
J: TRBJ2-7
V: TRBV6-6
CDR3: CASSYYPPWDEQYF
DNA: TGTGCCAGCAGTTATTACCCCCCTTGGGACGAGCAGTACTTC

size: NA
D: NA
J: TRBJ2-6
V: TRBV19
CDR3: CASSMNSPGANVLTF
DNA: TGTGCCAGTAGTATGAATTCCCCAGGGGCCAACGTCCTGACTTTC

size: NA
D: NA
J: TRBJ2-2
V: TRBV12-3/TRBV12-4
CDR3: CASSFQGDTGELFF
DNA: TGTGCCAGCAGTTTTCAGGGAGATACCGGGGAGCTGTTTTTT

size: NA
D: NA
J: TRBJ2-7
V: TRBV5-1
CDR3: CASSLEKGGQNYEQYF
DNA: TGCGCCAGCAGCTTGGAAAAGGGGGGCCAGAACTACGAGCAGTACTTC

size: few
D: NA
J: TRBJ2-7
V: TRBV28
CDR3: CASSFDQGGAEQYF
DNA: TGTGCCAGCAGTTTTGACCAGGGAGGTGCCGAGCAGTACTTC

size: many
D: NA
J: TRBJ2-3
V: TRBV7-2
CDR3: CASSLARGSTDTQYF
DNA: TGTGCCAGCAGCTTAGCGAGGGGCAGCACAGATACGCAGTATTTT

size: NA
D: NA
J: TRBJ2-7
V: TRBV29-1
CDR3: CSVATGIYEQYF
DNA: TGCAGCGTTGCTACAGGGATCTACGAGCAGTACTTC

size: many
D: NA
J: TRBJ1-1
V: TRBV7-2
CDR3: CASSLSRRLNTEAFF
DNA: TGTGCCAGCAGCTTATCCCGGAGATTGAACACTGAAGCTTTCTTT

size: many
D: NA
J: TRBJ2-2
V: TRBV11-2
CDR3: CASSLVAGNTGELFF
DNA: TGTGCCAGCAGCTTAGTTGCAGGGAACACCGGGGAGCTGTTTTTT

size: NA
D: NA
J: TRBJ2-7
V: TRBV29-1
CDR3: CSASGTVSYEQYF
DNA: TGCAGCGCCTCCGGGACGGTCTCCTACGAGCAGTACTTC

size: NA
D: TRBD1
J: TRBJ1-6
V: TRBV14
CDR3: CASSVGQGANSPLHF
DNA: TGTGCCAGCAGCGTCGGACAGGGGGCGAATTCACCCCTCCACTTT

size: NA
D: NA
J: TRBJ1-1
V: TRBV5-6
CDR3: CASSFRGARIMNTEAFF
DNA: TGTGCCAGCAGCTTTCGGGGGGCGCGTATCATGAACACTGAAGCTTTCTTT

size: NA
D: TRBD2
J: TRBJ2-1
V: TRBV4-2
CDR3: CASSRPSRGLADNEQFF
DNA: TGTGCCAGCAGCCGCCCATCCCGCGGACTAGCGGACAATGAGCAGTTCTTC

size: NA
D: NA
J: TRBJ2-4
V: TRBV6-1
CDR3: CASSVTGATLNIQYF
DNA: TGTGCCAGCAGTGTAACAGGCGCCACCTTAAACATTCAGTACTTC

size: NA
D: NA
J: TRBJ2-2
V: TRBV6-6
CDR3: CASSSWDFLGELFF
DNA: TGTGCCAGCAGTTCTTGGGACTTTCTCGGGGAGCTGTTTTTT

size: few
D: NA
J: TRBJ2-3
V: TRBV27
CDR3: CASSPLQVGLDTQYF
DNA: TGTGCCAGCAGTCCACTCCAGGTCGGCTTAGATACGCAGTATTTT

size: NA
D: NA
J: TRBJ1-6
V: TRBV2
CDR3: CASSERRVNSPLHF
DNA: TGTGCCAGCAGTGAACGGCGGGTTAATTCACCCCTCCACTTT

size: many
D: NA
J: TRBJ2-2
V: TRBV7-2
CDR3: CASSLKLPGGTGELFF
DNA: TGTGCCAGCAGCTTAAAGCTTCCCGGGGGCACCGGGGAGCTGTTTTTT

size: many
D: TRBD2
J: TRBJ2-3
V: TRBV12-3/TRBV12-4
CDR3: CASSLSRERSDTQYF
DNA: TGTGCCAGCAGTTTATCGCGGGAGAGGTCAGATACGCAGTATTTT

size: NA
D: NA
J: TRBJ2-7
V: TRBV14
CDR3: CASSPHSLAYEQYF
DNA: TGTGCCAGCAGCCCCCACTCCCTGGCCTACGAGCAGTACTTC

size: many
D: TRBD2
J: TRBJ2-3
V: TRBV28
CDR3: CAIIAGRTDTQYF
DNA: TGTGCCATCATAGCGGGACGCACAGATACGCAGTATTTT

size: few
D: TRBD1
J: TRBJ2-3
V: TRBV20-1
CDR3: CSALDVTGERDTQYF
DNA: TGCAGTGCCCTAGATGTCACAGGGGAGAGAGATACGCAGTATTTT

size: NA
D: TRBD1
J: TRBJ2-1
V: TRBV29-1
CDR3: CSVLGQSDEQFF
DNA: TGCAGCGTCCTGGGACAGTCCGATGAGCAGTTCTTC